These T cell receptor beta chains were read from a single sample in a study of shared clonotypes between healthy human individuals. Measured with immunoSEQ multiplex PCR; TCRdb has only the in-frame clones, and not every one. The sample lists about 600,000 clones; roughly 98% were seen once. Sequenced input: naive CD8+ T cells sorted from blood. The source of these receptors is a man aged 25-40 years in good health. Each CDR3 is given with its conserved first and last residue.

TRBV28	TRBJ2-1	CASSVPRSYNEQFF
TRBV11-2	TRBJ2-1	CATNAGGSIEQFF
TRBV27	TRBJ2-2	CASSAGLFAGELFF
TRBV9	TRBJ2-1	CASSAARAHNEQFF
TRBV6-6	TRBJ1-5	CASIERDSSNQPQHF
TRBV2	TRBJ1-2	CASSKPIVPGQFSTSELDGYTF
TRBV4-1	TRBJ2-3	CASSQDRLLGAQYF
TRBV28	TRBJ1-5	CASSPAAGGNQPQHF
TRBV10-2	TRBJ2-7	CASSDPPGLYEQYF
TRBV5-4	TRBJ2-7	CASSYGQEAYEQYF
TRBV5-6	TRBJ2-7	CASSRTSEAYEQYF
TRBV27	TRBJ2-1	CASSLYVAGAYNEQFF
TRBV4-1	TRBJ2-7	CASSQGSSGSRYEQYF
TRBV7-9	TRBJ2-1	CASSLGFYEQFF
TRBV5-1	TRBJ1-5	CASRIPGQPQHF
TRBV18	TRBJ2-1	CASSPGGGANEQFF
TRBV18	TRBJ1-3	CASSPSSADPGNTIYF
TRBV2	TRBJ2-1	CAIRLSGGGYNEQFF
TRBV7-9	TRBJ2-1	CASSATRYKFF
TRBV5-1	TRBJ1-1	CASSPSRARGSGTEAFF
TRBV28	TRBJ2-5	CASSFLAGGQETQYF
TRBV2	TRBJ2-3	CASRSGTDVGHTDTQYF
TRBV23-1	TRBJ2-1	CASNEQFF
TRBV6-1	TRBJ1-5	CASSPEGGQTQPQHF
TRBV2	TRBJ2-2	CASTRKRGYSKTGELFF
TRBV4-2	TRBJ2-7	CASSQHTGPEQYF